The rows below give T cell receptor beta chains drawn from one sample of a study of T-cell reconstitution after alpha-beta-depleted transplantation in children. TCRdb analysed the PCR reads with MiXCR anew, one entry per CDR3 protein. The sample has roughly 500,000 distinct CDR3 sequences; about 30% are singletons. The sample in question was PBMCs from the stem cell graft donor, obtained from the stem cell graft. All receptors derive from a human donor who donated a stem cell graft to a child with aplastic anemia. Both conserved end residues are part of each CDR3. A D gene is named only where the DNA matches it firmly. Expanded clones get a size class; other rows say once, few or many, or leave the size out.

V gene	J gene	clone size	D gene	CDR3 protein	CDR3 DNA
TRBV4-1	TRBJ1-1	.	.	CASSQVAQNTEAFF	TGCGCCAGCAGCCAAGTAGCACAGAACACTGAAGCTTTCTTT
TRBV5-1	TRBJ2-1	few	TRBD1	CASSLAGQSINEQFF	TGCGCCAGCAGCTTGGCGGGACAGTCTATCAATGAGCAGTTCTTC
TRBV19	TRBJ1-1	.	TRBD1	CASSMWGQGAEAFF	TGTGCCAGTAGTATGTGGGGACAGGGCGCCGAAGCTTTCTTT
TRBV27	TRBJ1-6	few	TRBD1	CASRGQVRNSPLHF	TGTGCCAGCAGAGGACAGGTTCGGAATTCACCCCTCCACTTT
TRBV2	TRBJ2-1	few	TRBD2	CASRAGTSFYNEQFF	TGTGCCAGCAGGGCCGGGACTAGCTTCTACAATGAGCAGTTCTTC
TRBV24-1	TRBJ2-2	.	.	CATSDSGRPTGELFF	TGTGCCACCAGTGACTCGGGACGCCCGACCGGGGAGCTGTTTTTT
TRBV12-3/TRBV12-4	TRBJ1-1	few	.	CASTYNGGGTEAFF	TGTGCCAGCACCTATAACGGAGGGGGCACTGAAGCTTTCTTT
TRBV20-1	TRBJ2-3	.	TRBD2	CSAIGTSGRQDTQYF	TGCAGTGCTATTGGGACTAGCGGGAGACAAGATACGCAGTATTTT
TRBV5-1	TRBJ1-1	.	TRBD1	CASSAEGQGLPEAFF	TGCGCCAGCAGCGCGGAGGGACAGGGGCTCCCTGAAGCTTTCTTT
TRBV28	TRBJ1-2	few	TRBD1	CASSWGQLYGYTF	TGTGCCAGCAGTTGGGGACAGCTCTATGGCTACACCTTC